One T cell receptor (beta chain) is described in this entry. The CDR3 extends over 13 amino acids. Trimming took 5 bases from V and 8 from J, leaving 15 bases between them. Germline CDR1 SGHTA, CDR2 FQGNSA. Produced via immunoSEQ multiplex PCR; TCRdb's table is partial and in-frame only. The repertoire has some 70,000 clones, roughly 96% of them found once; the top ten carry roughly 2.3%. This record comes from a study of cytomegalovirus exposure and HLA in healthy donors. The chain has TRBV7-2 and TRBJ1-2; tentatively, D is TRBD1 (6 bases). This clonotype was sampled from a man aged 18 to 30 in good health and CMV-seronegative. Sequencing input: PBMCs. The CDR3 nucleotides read TGTGCCAGCAGCAGATTTACAGGGAGCGGCTACACCTTC. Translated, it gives CASSRFTGSGYTF.